This TCR beta chain emerged from a study of blood T cell repertoires in COVID-19. Turning to the study itself: The United States, Italy and Spain were the sources of the acute and convalescent COVID-19 samples.

The trim removed 7 bases at V and 5 bases at J, leaving 8 bases unmatched. This CDR3 has 14 residues. CDR1 and CDR2 (germline): WSHSY, SAAADI. In the authors' methods: The authors estimated nucleated cell counts from reference gene primer amplification. The repertoire was sequenced with immunoSEQ multiplex PCR; TCRdb's copy has only in-frame clones and lacks some. V and J calls and clone size are those listed in that table; D and trimming were worked out from the DNA. The profile shows some 260,000 clones, 75% to 95% of them singletons. Residents of over 20 US areas, aged roughly 18 to 90 years, made up the participants. Participants reported their clinical history, and cohort assignment relied on those reports.

The sequenced sample was PBMCs or T cells enriched from blood (not recorded which). The chain combines TRBV10-2 with TRBJ2-7, with 10 bases lining up with TRBD2. The receptor was derived from a young woman who had recovered from COVID-19. The CDR3 reads CASTRLAGADEQYF. The DNA for the CDR3 is TGCGCCAGCACCCGACTAGCGGGTGCCGACGAGCAGTACTTC.